The present T cell receptor beta chain was sequenced within a study of T cells expressing NK-cell markers. With the 5' RACE reads reprocessed, TCRdb shows one record per CDR3 protein and no DNA. The sample includes under 200,000 distinct CDR3 sequences. This CDR3 region has 14 residues. The germline CDR1 and CDR2 sequences are SEHNR and FQNEAQ (reference sequence). What was sequenced was blood T cells: a sorted CD56 or NKG2C T cell subset, CD4+ or CD8+ T cells, or bulk PBMC T cells (not recorded which). The chain couples TRBV7-9 to TRBJ2-7; TCRdb reports TRBD1, a call that lacks DNA to check it against. This sequence originates from a woman between 18 and 70 years old in good health. CDR3: CASSFDRPTYEQYF. Using reference TRBV7-9 and TRBJ2-7 for the parts outside the CDR3, the full variable domain is DTGVSQNPRHKITKRGQNVTFRCDPISEHNRLYWYRQTLGQGPEFLTYFQNEAQLEKSRLLSDRFSAERPKGSFSTLEIQRTEQGDSAMYLCASSFDRPTYEQYFGPGTRLTVT.